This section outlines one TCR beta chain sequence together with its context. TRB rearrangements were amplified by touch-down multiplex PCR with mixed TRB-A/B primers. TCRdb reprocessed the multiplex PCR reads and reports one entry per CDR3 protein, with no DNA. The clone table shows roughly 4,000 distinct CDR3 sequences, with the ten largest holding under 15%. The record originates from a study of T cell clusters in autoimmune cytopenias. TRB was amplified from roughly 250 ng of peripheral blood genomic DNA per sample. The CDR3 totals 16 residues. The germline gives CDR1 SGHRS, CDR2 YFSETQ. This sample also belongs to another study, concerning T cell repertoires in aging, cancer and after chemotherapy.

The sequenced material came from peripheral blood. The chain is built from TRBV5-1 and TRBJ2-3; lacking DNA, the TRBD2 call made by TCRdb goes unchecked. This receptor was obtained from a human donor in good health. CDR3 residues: CASSPAAPAGTDTQYF.